This T cell receptor (beta chain) was identified during a study of T cells expressing NK-cell markers (TCRdb year 2020). Turning to the overall study: Roughly 8 donors provided sorted CD3+CD56+NKG2C+, CD3+CD56+NKG2C- and CD3+CD56-NKG2C+ T-cell subsets, whose TCR beta-chain repertoires were profiled. The libraries were sequenced on Illumina HiSeq 2000/2500, MiSeq or NextSeq, producing 2 x 150 bp reads. Seven of the eight sequenced donors were HCMV-seropositive and one was HCMV-seronegative. The study sequenced eight donors, all healthy volunteers chosen at random: three men and five women.

Taken from cysteine to phenylalanine, the CDR3 has 15 residues. Only the protein is on record. Taken from the germline V gene, the CDR1 and CDR2 loops are SGHVS and FQNEAQ. Overall study outcomes, separate from this receptor: Whether the expanded NKG2C-expressing T cell clones were specific for HCMV antigens remained unclear. In six donors, the dominant CD3+CD56+NKG2C+ clonotypes ranked among the top 10 CD8+ clonotypes, making up 1.0-7.0% of CD8+ T cells. Those dominant clonotypes were again the most abundant among CD3+CD56-NKG2C+ cells in a few donors, at roughly 28.3-60.1%.

TCRdb lists the instrument as Illumina HiSeq 2000. 5'RACE template switching, by which a universal primer site and unique molecular identifiers were added, was used to make TCR beta cDNA libraries. Priming for cDNA synthesis came from the TCR beta constant segment, and two successive PCR amplification steps followed. The paper's processing steps were these. MIGEC was used to demultiplex reads and group the reads by UMI, and MiTCR was used to assemble and quantify clonotypes. To exclude erroneous sequences, only TCR cDNA sequences supported by at least two reads were retained. The tcR package was used for downstream repertoire analysis, and clonotypes were matched between fractions using CDR3 nucleotide sequence together with V segment. VDJmatch was used to annotate antigen specificity against VDJdb, with one amino acid substitution in CDR3 permitted. The reads, reprocessed by TCRdb, yield one row per CDR3 protein sequence and no DNA. TCRdb's processing, not the authors', yielded these V and J calls. This sample's table carries 500,000 to 600,000 distinct CDR3 sequences. The top ten constitute roughly 3.6% of the sample.

Remarks on this clonotype: The antigen this receptor binds is unknown.

To determine HCMV serostatus, a commercial ELISA kit was used to detect HCMV-specific IgG in serum. Peripheral blood mononuclear cells were isolated from blood by Ficoll density gradient centrifugation. This chain joins TRBV7-8 to TRBJ1-4; TCRdb's D call of TRBD1 is untestable without DNA. This TCR was recovered from a man between 18 and 35 years old in good health. Donor details come from another sample of the same person, matched by shared clones. Input material: blood T cells: a sorted CD56 or NKG2C T cell subset, CD4+ or CD8+ T cells, or bulk PBMC T cells (not recorded which). This receptor carries the CDR3 CASSLPPRGGEKLFF.